A single sample is the source of the 24 T cell receptor beta chains below, sequenced in a study of prognosis after radiotherapy for stage I lung cancer. TCR beta CDR3 amplification from genomic DNA was performed by two-round multiplex PCR. TRBV and TRBJ genes each had their own specific primers in first-round PCR. TCRdb independently ran MiXCR on the multiplex PCR reads; one entry per CDR3 protein. Here the sample spans about 47,000 distinct CDR3 sequences, under 45% being singletons. Specimen: PBMCs, collected before or after stereotactic body radiation therapy (not recorded which). These TCRs come from a donor of 50 years or more with non-small cell lung cancer.

Turning to this clonotype: A read error may account for a junction end that differs from germline. The J gene is TRBJ2-7, the V gene TRBV27; 14 bases match TRBD2. The CDR3 is 20 amino acids. Per germline, CDR1 MNHEY and CDR2 SMNVEV (reference sequence). DNA for the CDR3: TGTGCCAGCAGACCACCCTATTCGAGAGGGACTAGCGGGAGTACCAACGATCAGTACTTC. It specifies CASRPPYSRGTSGSTNDQYF.

This clonotype has only one observation. This likely reflects a read error, since a far larger clone is one base away. V usage is TRBV11-3 and J usage is TRBJ2-7, with TRBD2 matching 7 bases. This CDR3 is built from 13 residues. Germline CDR1 is SGHNT and CDR2 is YENEEA. The ends lost 4 bases at V and 1 base at J; junction bases unmatched: 1. CDR3 DNA sequence: TGTGCCAGCAGCTACGGGGGGTCCTACGAGCAGTACTTC. Residues: CASSYGGSYEQYF.

Comments on this clonotype: This may arise from a read error, as a much more abundant clone is one base away. The CDR3 spells CAITPEGYADTQYF. The CDR3 region has the DNA TGTGCCATCACTCCGGAGGGGTACGCAGATACGCAGTATTTT. The V call is TRBV6-2 or TRBV6-3, the J call TRBJ2-3, with a possible D match to TRBD2 (6 bases). Germline values: CDR1 MNHEY, CDR2 SVGEGT. Trimming removed 10 bases from V and 4 bases from J, with 18 bases in between. The CDR3 contains 14 residues.

The sample holds many counts of this clonotype. The CDR3 DNA reads as TGTGCCAGCAGCGGTGGAGGGGTAGCGGGAGGTCCAGATACGCAGTATTTT. Translation: CASSGGGVAGGPDTQYF. This sequence joins TRBV9 and TRBJ2-3, with 10 bases that match TRBD2. V shed 3 bases and J 4 bases; nucleotides not matched to a gene: 11. Per germline, CDR1 SGDLS and CDR2 YYNGEE. This CDR3 is 17 amino acids long.

This clonotype came up many times. The CDR3 region is CASSEWGGAGRTSTDTQYF. The CDR3 nucleotides are TGTGCCAGCAGTGAATGGGGAGGGGCAGGCCGAACTAGCACAGATACGCAGTATTTT. The chain joins TRBV25-1 to TRBJ2-3; 7 nucleotides agree with TRBD2. Losses at the gene ends were 1 base for V and 0 bases for J; bases not matched to a gene: 13. Germline lookup yields CDR1 MGHDK and CDR2 SYGVNS. The CDR3 has 19 amino acids.

This clonotype was recorded many times. The chain carries TRBV2 and TRBJ1-2; a possible D gene is TRBD1 (5 bases). The CDR3 is 15 amino acids. Per the germline V gene, CDR1 is SNHLY and CDR2 is FYNNEI. V dropped 8 bases and J dropped 0 bases, with 16 bases sitting between them. The CDR3 spells CASLYRGRANYGYTF. The CDR3 DNA reads TGTGCCAGCCTCTACCGGGGCCGAGCTAACTATGGCTACACCTTC. Full variable domain (outside the CDR3, taken from reference TRBV2 and TRBJ1-2): EPEVTQTPSHQVTQMGQEVILRCVPISNHLYFYWYRQILGQKVEFLVSFYNNEISEKSEIFDDQFSVERPDGSNFTLKIRSTKLEDSAMYFCASLYRGRANYGYTFGSGTRLTVV.

This clonotype appeared many times. This chain joins TRBV12-3 or TRBV12-4 and TRBJ1-2; D is unclear. V was trimmed by 1 base and J by 8 bases, leaving 5 bases between them. The CDR3 sequence is 11 residues long. Written as DNA, the CDR3 is TGTGCCAGCAGTTTAGGGTCAGGCTACACCTTC. Translating gives CASSLGSGYTF.

Notes on this clonotype: A read error may explain this, as a much larger clone is one base away. The chain couples TRBV20-1 to TRBJ2-2, with D possibly being TRBD2 (5 bases). The CDR3 is 12 residues long. Germline values: CDR1 DFQATT, CDR2 SNEGSKA (reference sequence). The CDR3 DNA sequence: TGCAGTGCTAAGCAGGAGACCGGGGATCTGTTTTTT. Residues: CSAKQETGDLFF.

As to this clonotype: Given a much more abundant clone one base away, this may be a read error. This sequence joins TRBV5-4 and TRBJ2-1; 9 bases map to TRBD2. The CDR3 contains 15 residues. The J segment lost 7 bases and the V segment lost 4 bases, leaving 9 bases of the junction unmatched. Germline V gives CDR1 SGHNT, CDR2 YYREEE (reference sequence). CDR3 region: CASSRLAVDGNEQFF. The CDR3 DNA sequence: TGTGCCAGCAGCAGACTAGCGGTAGACGGGAATGAGCAGTTCTTC.

This sequence joins TRBV6-2 or TRBV6-3 and TRBJ2-1; 7 positions agree with TRBD2. This CDR3 is 16 amino acids long. Per the germline V gene, CDR1 is MNHEY and CDR2 is SVGEGT. With V trimmed by 2 bases and J by 8 bases, 12 bases remained unmatched. CDR3 residues: CASSYLLVGRSDEQFF. The CDR3 DNA follows: TGTGCCAGCAGTTACCTCTTAGTCGGGAGGTCCGATGAGCAGTTCTTC.

Worth noting for this clonotype: Only one base separates this from a far larger clonotype, so it likely reflects a read error. V gene TRBV7-3 combines with J gene TRBJ1-2; D unresolved. Germline-derived CDR1 and CDR2 are SGHTA and FQGTGA. The CDR3 spans 13 residues. Deletions cut 0 bases from V and 4 bases from J, with 6 bases between. This CDR3 reads CASSLTWVYGYTF. As DNA, the CDR3 is TGTGCCAGCAGCTTAACGTGGGTCTATGGCTACACCTTC.

This chain connects TRBV28 to TRBJ2-7; TRBD1 matches at 8 bases. CDR3 length: 16 amino acids. Germline loops: CDR1 MDHEN, CDR2 SYDVKM. The V and J ends lost 6 bases and 11 bases, in that order; junction bases with no gene match: 21. In nucleotides, the CDR3 is TGTGCCAGCAGCTATCAATCCGGGACAGGATCCCCGGAGGAGTACTTC. Encoded protein: CASSYQSGTGSPEEYF.

There are many counts of this clonotype. V and J are TRBV5-8 and TRBJ1-5; D gene ambiguous. Per germline, CDR1 SGHTS and CDR2 YDEGEE. The CDR3 is made up of 16 amino acids. V lost 2 bases and J lost 3, with 15 bases in between. In nucleotides, the CDR3 is TGTGCCAGCAGCTTCCTCTCTGGGCTACCCAATCAGCCCCAGCATTTT. Amino acid sequence: CASSFLSGLPNQPQHF.

To note about this clonotype: A read error is possible here, since a much larger clone lies one base away. The chain carries TRBV6-1 and TRBJ2-3; 7 nucleotides align to TRBD1. The V and J ends lost 6 bases and 1 base, in that order; junction bases with no gene match: 13. Per the germline V gene, CDR1 is MNHNS and CDR2 is SASEGT. This CDR3 region has 17 residues. CDR3 region: CASSTSRQGVGTDTQYF. The CDR3 DNA reads as TGTGCCAGCAGCACCTCCCGACAGGGAGTGGGCACAGATACGCAGTATTTT.

This clonotype was counted ten times or more. The gene calls are TRBV20-1 and TRBJ2-3; 7 positions agree with TRBD2. The CDR3 runs to 15 residues. V lost 2 bases to trimming and J lost 5 bases; unmatched junction nucleotides: 10. Germline V gives CDR1 DFQATT, CDR2 SNEGSKA (reference sequence). The CDR3 DNA sequence: TGCAGTGCTAGAAAGAGCGGGACCACTCGAGATACGCAGTATTTT. It yields the protein CSARKSGTTRDTQYF.

With respect to this clonotype: A read error may be the cause here, since a much bigger clone is one base away. The rearrangement links TRBV5-4 to TRBJ2-7; 14 bases fit TRBD2. Trimming cost V 3 bases and J 5 bases; bases outside gene matches: 4. The germline V gene has CDR1 SGHNT and CDR2 YYREEE (reference sequence). The CDR3 has 15 amino acids. CDR3 in DNA: TGTGCCAGCAGCTGGCCGGGACTAGCGGGGGACGAGCAGTACTTC. It translates to CASSWPGLAGDEQYF. Supplemented by reference TRBV5-4 and TRBJ2-7, the full variable domain reads ETGVTQSPTHLIKTRGQQVTLRCSSQSGHNTVSWYQQALGQGPQFIFQYYREEENGRGNFPPRFSGLQFPNYSSELNVNALELDDSALYLCASSWPGLAGDEQYFGPGTRLTVT.

This clonotype was seen at least ten times. V is TRBV6-1 and J is TRBJ2-7; 10 bases map to TRBD1. The V gene end was trimmed by 5 bases and the J gene end by 2 bases; junction bases not matched to a gene: 6. The V gene's germline CDR1 is MNHNS and CDR2 SASEGT. CDR3 length: 15 residues. The CDR3 DNA follows: TGTGCCAGCAGTAGGCCGGGACAGGGGCCCTACGAGCAGTACTTC. The encoded protein is CASSRPGQGPYEQYF.

This clonotype was picked up many times. The chain links TRBV19 to TRBJ2-1, with 8 bases aligning to TRBD2. CDR1 is LNHDA, CDR2 SQIVND, per germline (reference sequence). The CDR3 covers 15 residues. The V gene end was trimmed by 6 bases and the J gene end by 9 bases; junction bases not matched to a gene: 13. The CDR3 sequence is CASSGVHTAGGEQFF. DNA of the CDR3: TGTGCCAGTAGCGGAGTGCATACCGCGGGGGGTGAGCAGTTCTTC. Full variable domain (missing parts from reference TRBV19 and TRBJ2-1): DGGITQSPKYLFRKEGQNVTLSCEQNLNHDAMYWYRQDPGQGLRLIYYSQIVNDFQKGDIAEGYSVSREKKESFPLTVTSAQKNPTAFYLCASSGVHTAGGEQFFGPGTRLTVL.

A word on this clonotype: One end of the junction is discordant with germline, which a read error may explain. This chain uses TRBV5-1 with TRBJ2-2; 8 bases are a match to TRBD1. The CDR3 has 16 amino acids. Per germline, CDR1 SGHRS and CDR2 YFSETQ. The CDR3 DNA follows: TGCGCCAGCAGCCCCGGGACAGGTACTAACACCGTGGAGCTGTTTTTT. Its protein product is CASSPGTGTNTVELFF.

V gene TRBV6-8 combines with J gene TRBJ2-1; D not resolved. This CDR3 is built from 15 residues. Trimming took off 7 bases at V and 0 bases at J, with 13 bases between the two ends. In germline, CDR1 is MNHGY, CDR2 SAAAGT. The CDR3 reads CASNSGVSSYNEQFF. Here the CDR3 DNA reads TGTGCCAGCAATTCTGGGGTCAGCTCCTACAATGAGCAGTTCTTC.

V is TRBV4-1 and J is TRBJ2-7, with no clear D. With 0 bases removed from V and 1 base from J, the gap between germline ends came to 10 bases. The CDR3 sequence is 15 residues long. CDR1 and CDR2 (germline): MGHRA, YSYEKL. The CDR3 here is CASSQESGESYEQYF. In DNA form, the CDR3 reads TGCGCCAGCAGCCAAGAGTCAGGCGAGTCCTACGAGCAGTACTTC.

This clonotype was seen a single time. This may stem from a read error, because a much larger clone lies one nucleotide away. V and J are TRBV5-4 and TRBJ2-3, with 10 bases aligning to TRBD1. CDR3 length: 14 amino acids. With 5 bases clipped from V and 7 bases from J, the junction kept 7 bases outside the gene matches. Germline lookup yields CDR1 SGHNT and CDR2 YYREEE (reference sequence). The CDR3 protein is CASRLGQGVYTQYF. The CDR3 DNA follows: TGTGCCAGCAGATTAGGACAGGGGGTATATACGCAGTATTTT. Full variable domain (remainder filled in from reference TRBV5-4 and TRBJ2-3): ETGVTQSPTHLIKTRGQQVTLRCSSQSGHNTVSWYQQALGQGPQFIFQYYREEENGRGNFPPRFSGLQFPNYSSELNVNALELDDSALYLCASRLGQGVYTQYFGPGTRLTVL.

This clonotype was detected once. Just one base apart from a much larger clone, this may be a read error. The CDR3 spells CASSPLGRGRTESFF. In DNA form, the CDR3 reads TGTGCCAGCAGCCCTCTTGGTCGGGGGAGGACTGAATCTTTCTTT. The gene calls are TRBV7-8 and TRBJ1-1, with a weak D call TRBD1 (5 bases). In germline, CDR1 is SGHVS, CDR2 FQNEAQ. This CDR3 region has 15 residues. Supplemented by reference TRBV7-8 and TRBJ1-1, the full variable domain reads GAGVSQSPRYKVAKRGQDVALRCDPISGHVSLFWYQQALGQGPEFLTYFQNEAQLDKSGLPSDRFFAERPEGSVSTLKIQRTQQEDSAVYLCASSPLGRGRTESFFGQGTRLTVV.

This clonotype was seen many times. The chain carries TRBV11-2 and TRBJ2-7; 7 bases agree with TRBD1. V was pared by 3 bases and J by 4 bases, with 9 bases of the junction left unmatched. Germline values: CDR1 SGHAT, CDR2 FQNNGV. This CDR3 comprises 15 residues. In DNA, the CDR3 is TGTGCCAGCAGCTTCGAATCCGGGACAGCATACGAGCAGTACTTC. This codes for CASSFESGTAYEQYF.